The 18 T cell receptor beta chains listed next were all sequenced from one sample in a study of yellow fever vaccine responses in identical twins. TCRdb re-called the RT-PCR reads through MiXCR, storing one row per CDR3 protein. The data hold approximately 12,000 distinct CDR3 sequences, with 84% observed a single time. Source: T cells from blood (PBMCs), unsorted or a sorted subset (not recorded which), taken before or after yellow fever vaccination (not recorded which). The receptors were sampled from a woman aged 18-35 years who received the yellow fever vaccine.

This clonotype occurred a few times. The rearrangement links TRBV2 to TRBJ2-7; D is perhaps TRBD1 (5 bases). The CDR3 runs 16 residues. CDR1 and CDR2 (germline): SNHLY, FYNNEI. Between the trimmed V and J ends, which lost 9 bases and 1 base, there was a span of 22 bases. For the CDR3, the DNA is TGTGCCAGAAGTCCCCAATCAAGACCAGGGTCCTACGAGCAGTACTTC. Protein product: CARSPQSRPGSYEQYF.

The V call is TRBV9, the J call TRBJ2-7, with a tentative D call TRBD1 (5 bases). The length of the CDR3 is 15 residues. V shed 3 bases and J shed 4 bases, with 17 bases lying between them. Germline V gives CDR1 SGDLS, CDR2 YYNGEE. The CDR3 reads CASSATAGNEYEQYF. CDR3 DNA sequence: TGTGCCAGCAGCGCCACCGCAGGGAATGAGTACGAGCAGTACTTC.

The gene calls are TRBV7-3 and TRBJ2-5; TRBD2 is a possible D gene (5 bases). CDR1 is SGHTA, CDR2 FQGTGA, per germline. CDR3 length: 15 amino acids. Trimming cost V 7 bases and J 5 bases, with 20 bases left between them. The CDR3 bases are TGTGCCAGCACCCTAAGCGGAAGGGATGGGGAGACCCAGTACTTC. It yields the protein CASTLSGRDGETQYF.

The chain joins TRBV6-2 or TRBV6-3 to TRBJ2-3; D remains ambiguous. Germline V gene sequence: CDR1 MNHEY, CDR2 SVGEGT. CDR3 length equals 13 residues. V was clipped by 8 bases and J by 0 bases, with 9 bases between them. The CDR3 loop reads CASGSSSTDTQYF. CDR3 bases: TGTGCCAGCGGTTCTTCTAGCACAGATACGCAGTATTTT.

This chain uses TRBV11-1 with TRBJ2-1; unclear D gene. Looked up from germline, CDR1 is SGHAT and CDR2 is FQDESV (reference sequence). CDR3 size: 13 residues. V gave up 1 base and J gave up 6 bases, with 7 bases separating them. The CDR3 protein is CASSLVLINEQFF. CDR3 nucleotide sequence: TGTGCCAGCAGCTTAGTCTTGATCAATGAGCAGTTCTTC.

This chain links TRBV27 with TRBJ2-1, with a weak D call TRBD2 (5 bases). This CDR3 is built from 14 residues. CDR1 and CDR2 from the germline V gene are MNHEY and SMNVEV (reference sequence). The V end lost 6 bases, the J end lost 3 bases, and 12 bases lay between the germline ends. CDR3 bases: TGTGCCAGCAGGAGGGCGTTGATCTACAATGAGCAGTTCTTC. This sequence encodes CASRRALIYNEQFF.

Only a few counts were recorded for this clonotype. This chain connects TRBV27 to TRBJ2-7, with D possibly matching TRBD2 (5 bases). Trimming cost V 0 bases and J 2 bases, with 8 bases left between them. The CDR3 loop spans 14 amino acids. From germline, CDR1 is MNHEY and CDR2 SMNVEV (reference sequence). This chain's CDR3 is CASSLSFGTYEQYF. In DNA, the CDR3 is TGTGCCAGCAGTTTATCATTCGGGACCTACGAGCAGTACTTC.

The V and J genes are TRBV18 and TRBJ2-7; D is ambiguous. Trimming took off 2 bases at V and 1 base at J, with 12 bases between the two ends. The CDR3 sequence is 15 residues long. Germline loops: CDR1 KGHSH, CDR2 LQKENI. This CDR3 is CASSPIGVESYEQYF. CDR3 coding DNA: TGTGCCAGCTCACCAATAGGTGTCGAATCCTACGAGCAGTACTTC.

The rearrangement links TRBV11-3 to TRBJ2-7; 16 nucleotides match TRBD2. CDR3 length: 18 amino acids. Per germline, CDR1 SGHNT and CDR2 YENEEA. J was trimmed by 4 bases and V by 5 bases; bases with no gene match: 11. The CDR3 region has the DNA TGTGCCAGCAGCCCGGGACTAGCGGGAGGGCCCCGGGTTTACGAGCAGTACTTC. It yields the protein CASSPGLAGGPRVYEQYF.

CDR3 coding DNA: TGCAGTGCTAGAGAAGGAGGCGGGAGGGCCTGGAATGAGCAGTTCTTC. Translated, it gives CSAREGGGRAWNEQFF. The chain joins TRBV20-1 to TRBJ2-1; 9 bases are a match to TRBD2. This CDR3 is 16 amino acids long. V trimming: 0 bases; J trimming: 7 bases; junction bases outside the gene matches: 10. Germline loops: CDR1 DFQATT, CDR2 SNEGSKA (reference sequence).

A single count supports this clonotype. The chain couples TRBV20-1 to TRBJ1-1; the D is unclear. Germline lookup yields CDR1 DFQATT and CDR2 SNEGSKA (reference sequence). Trimming took off 4 bases at V and 0 bases at J, with 3 bases between the two ends. The CDR3 covers 11 residues. The CDR3 region has the DNA TGCAGTGCTATCATGAACACTGAAGCTTTCTTT. Its translation is CSAIMNTEAFF.

The gene calls are TRBV11-2 and TRBJ1-5; 10 bases are shared with TRBD1. This CDR3 has 17 amino acids. Trimming took 1 base from V and 0 from J; bases not matched to a gene: 3. The germline gives CDR1 SGHAT, CDR2 FQNNGV. CDR3 coding DNA: TGTGCCAGCAGCTTAGGGACAGGGGGAGTTAGCAATCAGCCCCAGCATTTT. Protein sequence: CASSLGTGGVSNQPQHF.

A few counts support this clonotype. V is TRBV10-1 and J is TRBJ1-5; D call uncertain. Trimming removed 7 bases at V and 0 bases at J, with 22 bases between. From germline, CDR1 is WNHNN and CDR2 SYGVQD (reference sequence). The CDR3 extends over 18 amino acids. The CDR3 protein is CASTGPLFRASSNQPQHF. CDR3 DNA: TGCGCCAGCACGGGCCCCCTTTTTAGGGCCTCTAGCAATCAGCCCCAGCATTTT.

V usage is TRBV20-1 and J usage is TRBJ2-1, with 11 bases lining up with TRBD2. The V gene's germline CDR1 is DFQATT and CDR2 SNEGSKA (reference sequence). V trimming: 5 bases; J trimming: 4 bases; junction bases outside the gene matches: 7. CDR3 length: 15 amino acids. The CDR3, as DNA: TGCAGTGCTTTGGCCGGGACTAGCGGATACAATGAGCAGTTCTTC. Translated: CSALAGTSGYNEQFF.

V and J are TRBV18 and TRBJ2-7, with D uncertain. Germline V gene sequence: CDR1 KGHSH, CDR2 LQKENI. Trimming removed 1 base from V and 6 bases from J, with 10 bases in between. The CDR3 consists of 13 residues. CDR3 DNA sequence: TGTGCCAGCTCACCACTCCTCGCGGCCGAGCAGTACTTC. Translating it yields CASSPLLAAEQYF.

The chain uses TRBV7-2 and TRBJ2-7; a possible D gene is TRBD2 (5 bases). V was trimmed by 5 bases and J by 6 bases, leaving 14 bases between them. CDR1 and CDR2 (germline): SGHTA, FQGNSA. The CDR3 runs to 13 residues. The CDR3 region is CASSRESPSEQYF. CDR3 DNA: TGTGCCAGCAGCCGGGAATCCCCCAGCGAGCAGTACTTC.

This rearrangement joins TRBV10-1 to TRBJ2-2; D perhaps matches TRBD1 (6 bases). CDR1 and CDR2 (germline): WNHNN, SYGVQD (reference sequence). There are 16 residues in the CDR3. Trimming stripped 2 bases from V and 5 bases from J, with 15 bases between. CDR3 bases: TGCGCCAGCAGTGAGCCGCCAAAACAGGGAACCGGGGAGCTGTTTTTT. Amino acid sequence: CASSEPPKQGTGELFF.

The chain links TRBV6-5 to TRBJ2-7, with 8 nucleotides matching TRBD1. V dropped 0 bases and J dropped 4; count of bases not matched to a gene: 2. This CDR3 region has 14 residues. Per germline, CDR1 MNHEY and CDR2 SVGAGI. The CDR3 protein is CASSYSQGAYEQYF. In nucleotides, the CDR3 is TGTGCCAGCAGTTACTCCCAGGGGGCGTACGAGCAGTACTTC.